This TCR beta chain was recorded in a study of T cell repertoires in cytomegalovirus infection. Study observations and caveats: Summed frequency of shared TCR beta families picked out CMV carriers who also had the relevant HLA.

Regarding this clonotype: Antigen specificity is unknown.

TCRdb called the reads again in MiXCR, with one record for every CDR3 protein. The sample records approximately 1,000,000 distinct CDR3 sequences, about a third being singletons. Looked up from germline, CDR1 is LNHDA and CDR2 is SQIVND (reference sequence). V was pared by 1 base and J by 2 bases, with 6 bases between. There are 14 residues in the CDR3. The rearrangement uses TRBV19 and TRBJ2-1; no clear D. The receptor's source is a human donor in good health (CMV status not recorded). Some clones in this sample may be carry-over from other donors' samples. The starting material was cultured CD8+ T cells from PBMCs, obtained from culture after CMV antigen stimulation. The CDR3 bases are TGTGCCAGTAGTATAGTAACCCCCTACAATGAGCAGTTCTTC. Translating gives CASSIVTPYNEQFF.